This is a list of T cell receptor beta chains from one sample in a study of siplizumab effects on memory and regulatory T cells. Assay used: immunoSEQ multiplex PCR; TCRdb lists only in-frame clones, some missing. This sample has 100,000 to 110,000 clones, with 80% to 95% found just once. Material for sequencing was CD4+ T cells sorted from blood. The receptors shown here come from a human donor in good health. Both conserved end residues are part of each CDR3. The order of the fields is J gene, V gene, D gene, clone size, CDR3 protein, CDR3 DNA. D genes are given only for firm matches. Rows give clone size only sometimes, using once, few, many, or a class for an expanded clone.

TRBJ1-2 | TRBV27 | - | - | CASSLKGYGYTF | TGTGCCAGCAGTTTGAAAGGCTATGGCTACACCTTC
TRBJ1-6 | TRBV11-3 | - | - | CASSNKTGPLHF | TGTGCCAGCAGTAATAAAACAGGGCCCCTCCACTTT
TRBJ1-2 | TRBV7-2 | TRBD1 | - | CASSLGTGGYGYTF | TGTGCCAGCAGCTTAGGGACAGGGGGCTATGGCTACACCTTC
TRBJ1-5 | TRBV2 | - | few | CASSEGVQPQHF | TGTGCCAGCAGTGAGGGGGTCCAGCCCCAGCATTTT
TRBJ2-5 | TRBV29-1 | - | - | CSVRGAGETQYF | TGCAGCGTTAGAGGGGCCGGTGAGACCCAGTACTTC
TRBJ2-3 | TRBV7-3 | - | once | CASSLLLGALNF | TGTGCCAGCAGCTTACTACTAGGGGCGTTGAATTTT
TRBJ1-2 | TRBV19 | TRBD1 | - | CASTRDRPDGYTF | TGTGCCAGTACGCGGGACAGGCCTGATGGCTACACCTTC
TRBJ1-5 | TRBV28 | - | - | CASSLEGKPQHF | TGTGCCAGCAGTTTAGAGGGTAAGCCCCAGCATTTT
TRBJ2-5 | TRBV6-5 | - | - | CASRRLGRETQYF | TGTGCCAGCAGGAGACTAGGGCGGGAGACCCAGTACTTC
TRBJ2-1 | TRBV7-3 | - | - | CASSLLPGAYNEQFF | TGTGCCAGCAGCTTACTCCCCGGGGCCTACAATGAGCAGTTCTTC
TRBJ2-7 | TRBV7-9 | TRBD2 | - | CASSWYPGTNSYEQYF | TGTGCCAGCAGCTGGTATCCCGGGACTAACTCTTACGAGCAGTACTTC
TRBJ2-7 | TRBV7-2 | TRBD2 | - | CASSWTRGFSGSSYEQYF | TGTGCCAGCAGCTGGACCCGGGGGTTTAGCGGGAGCTCCTACGAGCAGTACTTC
TRBJ2-7 | TRBV6-5 | TRBD1 | - | CASRQGAGYEQYF | TGTGCCAGCAGACAGGGGGCCGGGTACGAGCAGTACTTC
TRBJ1-1 | TRBV15 | - | - | CATSRGVENTEAFF | TGTGCCACCAGCAGGGGTGTCGAGAACACTGAAGCTTTCTTT
TRBJ2-3 | TRBV11-2 | TRBD2 | - | CASSLGTSGGPIGTDTQYF | TGTGCCAGCAGCTTAGGGACTAGCGGGGGGCCGATAGGCACAGATACGCAGTATTTT
TRBJ2-7 | TRBV6-5 | TRBD1 | - | CASNAGTGVREQYF | TGTGCCAGCAATGCCGGGACAGGGGTACGCGAGCAGTACTTC
TRBJ2-5 | TRBV19 | - | - | CASSETRGETQYF | TGTGCCAGTAGTGAGACTAGAGGAGAGACCCAGTACTTC
TRBJ1-1 | TRBV9 | - | - | CASSVTINTEAFF | TGTGCCAGCAGCGTGACGATAAACACTGAAGCTTTCTTT
TRBJ1-3 | TRBV12-5 | - | - | CASAQSVGSGNTIYF | TGTGCTAGTGCCCAATCGGTAGGCTCTGGAAACACCATATATTTT
TRBJ2-5 | TRBV11-2 | TRBD1 | - | CASSRTPSGGKWETQYF | TGTGCCAGCAGCCGAACCCCCTCAGGGGGTAAATGGGAGACCCAGTACTTC
TRBJ2-7 | TRBV6-1 | TRBD1 | - | CASGRQGWGSYEQYF | TGTGCCAGCGGCAGACAGGGTTGGGGCTCCTACGAGCAGTACTTC
TRBJ1-3 | TRBV9 | - | - | CASSAGLSNTIYF | TGTGCCAGCAGCGCGGGGTTATCAAACACCATATATTTT
TRBJ2-1 | TRBV4-2 | TRBD2 | - | CASSQGLAGDMNEQFF | TGTGCCAGCAGCCAAGGACTAGCGGGGGACATGAATGAGCAGTTCTTC
TRBJ1-5 | TRBV7-2 | - | - | CASSLGRTQPQHF | TGTGCCAGCAGCTTAGGGAGAACTCAGCCCCAGCATTTT
TRBJ2-7 | TRBV10-3 | - | few | CAISETTGSYEQYF | TGTGCCATCAGTGAGACGACAGGTTCCTACGAGCAGTACTTC
TRBJ2-3 | TRBV5-4 | - | - | CASSLMVPDTQYF | TGTGCCAGCAGCTTGATGGTACCAGATACGCAGTATTTT
TRBJ2-2 | TRBV5-4 | TRBD1 | - | CASSLPDRAGELFF | TGTGCCAGCAGCTTGCCCGACAGGGCCGGGGAGCTGTTTTTT
TRBJ2-2 | TRBV19 | - | - | CASRDYVNTGELFF | TGTGCCAGTAGGGACTATGTAAACACCGGGGAGCTGTTTTTT
TRBJ2-1 | TRBV7-3 | TRBD2 | once | CASSLSSGGTRGEAEQFF | TGTGCCAGCAGCCTCTCATCCGGAGGGACTAGGGGTGAAGCTGAGCAGTTCTTC
TRBJ2-1 | TRBV4-1 | - | - | CASSQDEGTAFLRNEQFF | TGCGCCAGCAGCCAAGATGAAGGGACGGCGTTTCTTAGGAATGAGCAGTTCTTC
TRBJ2-5 | TRBV7-2 | - | - | CASRNLGSTETQYF | TGTGCCAGCAGAAACCTAGGGTCCACAGAGACCCAGTACTTC
TRBJ1-5 | TRBV27 | TRBD1 | - | CASRDRGSNQPQHF | TGTGCCAGCCGAGACAGGGGCAGCAATCAGCCCCAGCATTTT
TRBJ2-2 | TRBV2 | - | once | CASSEGGPNTGELFF | TGTGCCAGCAGTGAGGGGGGTCCGAACACCGGGGAGCTGTTTTTT
TRBJ1-4 | TRBV27 | TRBD1 | - | CASSPTGGLNEKLFF | TGTGCCAGCAGTCCGACAGGGGGCCTAAATGAAAAACTGTTTTTT
TRBJ2-7 | TRBV9 | - | - | CASSVGQTYEQYF | TGTGCCAGCAGCGTGGGACAAACCTACGAGCAGTACTTC
TRBJ1-4 | TRBV10-1 | - | - | CASSDPEPQVFGTNEKLFF | TGCGCCAGCAGTGACCCGGAACCTCAGGTGTTCGGGACTAATGAAAAACTGTTTTTT
TRBJ2-7 | TRBV6-5 | - | - | CASRRGTLSSYEQYF | TGTGCCAGCAGGCGGGGGACATTGAGCTCCTACGAGCAGTACTTC
TRBJ1-4 | TRBV29-1 | TRBD1 | - | CSGRQGAEKLFF | TGCAGCGGCCGACAGGGGGCTGAAAAACTGTTTTTT
TRBJ1-1 | TRBV30 | - | few | CAWSVAREAFF | TGTGCCTGGAGTGTGGCCCGTGAAGCTTTCTTT
TRBJ1-5 | TRBV28 | - | - | CASSFLEGNQPQHF | TGTGCCAGCAGTTTTTTGGAGGGCAATCAGCCCCAGCATTTT
TRBJ2-1 | TRBV5-1 | - | - | CASSLVLAEQFF | TGCGCCAGCAGCTTGGTATTAGCTGAGCAGTTCTTC
TRBJ1-2 | TRBV10-3 | - | - | CAISAHTYGYTF | TGTGCCATCAGTGCCCACACCTATGGCTACACCTTC
TRBJ2-2 | TRBV25-1 | - | - | CASTYTGELFF | TGTGCCAGCACCTACACCGGGGAGCTGTTTTTT
TRBJ2-7 | TRBV7-2 | TRBD2 | once | CASRASGGDPYEQYF | TGTGCCAGCAGAGCGAGCGGGGGGGACCCCTACGAGCAGTACTTC
TRBJ2-3 | TRBV5-4 | - | - | CASSIRTDTQYF | TGTGCCAGCAGCATACGCACAGATACGCAGTATTTT
TRBJ1-2 | TRBV28 | - | - | CASYRIANYGYTF | TGTGCCAGCTACCGGATCGCCAACTATGGCTACACCTTC
TRBJ2-2 | TRBV19 | - | - | CASCLGGGMTGELFF | TGTGCCAGTTGTTTGGGGGGAGGTATGACCGGGGAGCTGTTTTTT
TRBJ2-7 | TRBV6-5 | - | - | CASSYEETGTYEQYF | TGTGCCAGCAGTTACGAAGAGACAGGCACCTACGAGCAGTACTTC
TRBJ1-5 | TRBV18 | - | - | CASSPQGGNQPQHF | TGTGCCAGCTCACCCCAGGGTGGCAATCAGCCCCAGCATTTT
TRBJ2-1 | TRBV4-3 | - | - | CASSLRSYRDSYNEQFF | TGCGCCAGCAGCCTCCGATCATACCGGGACTCCTACAATGAGCAGTTCTTC
TRBJ1-2 | TRBV14 | - | - | CASSQSHYGYTF | TGTGCCAGCAGCCAATCGCACTATGGCTACACCTTC
TRBJ2-2 | TRBV2 | TRBD1 | - | CASRRQGQVGELFF | TGTGCCAGCAGGCGACAGGGTCAAGTTGGGGAGCTGTTTTTT
TRBJ1-5 | TRBV5-5 | - | - | CASSLRTGSNQPQHF | TGTGCCAGCAGCTTGAGAACCGGGAGCAATCAGCCCCAGCATTTT